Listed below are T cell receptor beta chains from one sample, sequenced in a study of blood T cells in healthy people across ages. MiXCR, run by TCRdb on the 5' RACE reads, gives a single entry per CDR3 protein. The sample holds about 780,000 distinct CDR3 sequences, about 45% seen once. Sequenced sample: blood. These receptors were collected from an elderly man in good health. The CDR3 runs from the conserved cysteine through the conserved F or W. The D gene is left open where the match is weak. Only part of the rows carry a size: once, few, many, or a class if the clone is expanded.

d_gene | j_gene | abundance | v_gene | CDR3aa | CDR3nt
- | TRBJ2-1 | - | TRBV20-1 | CSAPQAKGGSYNEQFF | TGCAGTGCTCCCCAAGCTAAGGGCGGCTCCTACAATGAGCAGTTCTTC
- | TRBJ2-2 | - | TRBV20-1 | CSAAPGSGELFF | TGCAGTGCTGCCCCAGGGTCCGGGGAGCTGTTTTTT
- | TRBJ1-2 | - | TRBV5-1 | CASSLADGTITF | TGCGCCAGCAGCTTGGCCGACGGCACTATCACCTTC
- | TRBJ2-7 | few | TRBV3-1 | CASSQSTGEQYF | TGTGCCAGCAGCCAATCCACAGGGGAGCAGTACTTC
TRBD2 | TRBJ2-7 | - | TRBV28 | CASSLQGLAPQGQYF | TGTGCCAGCAGCCTACAGGGACTAGCGCCACAGGGGCAGTACTTC
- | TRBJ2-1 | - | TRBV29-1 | CSVEGLGNEQFF | TGCAGTGTTGAGGGTCTAGGCAATGAGCAGTTCTTC
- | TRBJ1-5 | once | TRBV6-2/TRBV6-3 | CASSYSTRGRNQPQHF | TGTGCCAGCAGTTACTCGACCAGGGGTCGTAATCAGCCCCAGCATTTT
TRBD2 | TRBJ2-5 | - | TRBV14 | CASSQRLALQETQYF | TGTGCCAGCAGCCAAAGACTAGCCCTCCAAGAGACCCAGTACTTC
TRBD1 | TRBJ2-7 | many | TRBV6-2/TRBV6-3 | CASKPGQSYNEQYF | TGTGCCAGCAAACCGGGACAGTCCTACAATGAGCAGTACTTC
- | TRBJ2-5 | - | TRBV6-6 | CASSYSLTSQETQYF | TGTGCCAGCAGTTATTCGTTGACTAGCCAAGAGACCCAGTACTTC
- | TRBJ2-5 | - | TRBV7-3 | CASSLAGQYQETQYF | TGTGCCAGCAGCTTAGCGGGACAATACCAAGAGACCCAGTACTTC
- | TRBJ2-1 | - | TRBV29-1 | CSVNEDSRYNEQFF | TGCAGCGTAAACGAGGACAGCCGCTACAATGAGCAGTTCTTC
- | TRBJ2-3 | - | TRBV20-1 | CSATDGSTDTQYF | TGCAGTGCTACGGACGGCAGCACAGATACGCAGTATTTT
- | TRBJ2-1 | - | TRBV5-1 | CASSSSGQLRRNERFF | TGCGCCAGCAGCTCGAGTGGGCAACTAAGGCGCAATGAGCGGTTCTTC
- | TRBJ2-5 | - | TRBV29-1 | CSVDRANQETQYF | TGCAGCGTTGACAGGGCCAACCAAGAGACCCAGTACTTC
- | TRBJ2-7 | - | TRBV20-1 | CSARSREDYEQYF | TGCAGTGCTAGAAGCAGGGAGGACTACGAGCAGTACTTC
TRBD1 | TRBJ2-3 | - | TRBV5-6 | CASSWGQGVGDTQYF | TGTGCCAGCAGCTGGGGACAGGGGGTGGGAGATACGCAGTATTTT
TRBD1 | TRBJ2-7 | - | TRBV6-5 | CASSKQGVSEQYF | TGTGCCAGCAGTAAACAGGGGGTGAGTGAGCAGTACTTC
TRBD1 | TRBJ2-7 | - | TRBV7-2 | CASSPAVGTGYEQYF | TGTGCCAGCAGCCCGGCAGTGGGGACAGGGTACGAGCAGTACTTC
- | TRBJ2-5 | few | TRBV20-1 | CSARDAHRVQETQYF | TGCAGTGCTAGAGATGCACACAGGGTACAAGAGACCCAGTACTTC
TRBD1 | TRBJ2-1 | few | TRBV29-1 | CSAGQGAYNEQFF | TGCAGCGCCGGACAGGGGGCGTACAATGAGCAGTTCTTC
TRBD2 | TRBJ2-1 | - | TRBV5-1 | CASGSDPGLAGGREQFF | TGCGCCAGCGGCTCCGACCCGGGACTAGCGGGAGGAAGGGAGCAGTTCTTC